This TCR beta chain was documented in a study of control samples from healthy donors and cancer patients. This CDR3 has 15 residues. V shed 5 bases, J shed 2 bases, and the junction held 3 bases outside the gene matches. CDR1 and CDR2 from the germline V gene are SGHVS and FNYEAQ. TCRdb's copy holds only in-frame clones and misses some; the assay was immunoSEQ multiplex PCR. This table holds 130,000 to 150,000 clones, about 88% found once. This TCR derives from a woman aged 25 to 39 in good health. Source material: blood. This chain uses TRBV7-6 with TRBJ2-1, with TRBD2 matching over 10 bases. The CDR3 reads CASSPSGSAYNEQFF. The DNA of the CDR3 is TGTGCCAGCAGCCCTAGCGGGAGTGCCTACAATGAGCAGTTCTTC.